The TCR beta chain described here comes from a study of CD8 T cells in Susac syndrome. Deletions cut 1 base from V and 3 bases from J, with 10 bases between. Germline V lookup: CDR1 SGHVS, CDR2 FQNEAQ. The CDR3 is 15 amino acids. An input of about 0.45 to 1 ug of RNA was subjected to reverse transcription using random hexamers. Amplification of the TCR beta CDR3 was carried out by immunoSEQ multiplex PCR, which spanned a total of 54 Vbeta and 13 Jbeta segments. Using its own MiXCR run on the immunoSEQ multiplex PCR reads, TCRdb lists one record per CDR3 protein. The table includes 70,000 to 100,000 distinct CDR3 sequences, 90% to 95% detected once. Controls comprised healthy donors matched for age and sex.

This receptor was taken from a human donor in good health. The specimen was CD8+ T cells from PBMCs. The chain joins TRBV7-8 to TRBJ1-5; D unclear. CDR3 loop: CASSLVFGNNQPQHF. The DNA for the CDR3 is TGTGCCAGCAGCTTAGTCTTCGGGAACAATCAGCCCCAGCATTTT.